This is a list of T cell receptor beta chains from one sample in a study of radiation and T cells in renal cell carcinoma. Clones were sequenced by immunoSEQ multiplex PCR, and TCRdb holds only the in-frame ones, with some missing. The sample has about 24,000 clones; nearly 60% are singletons. The sequencing here drew on tumor tissue, taken from a patient whose treatment was nephrectomy without radiotherapy. These receptors were taken from a middle-aged man with renal cell carcinoma. Both conserved end residues are part of each CDR3. D genes are given only for firm matches. Clone size is given for some rows only: seen once, a few or many times, or a class if the clone is expanded.

v_call: TRBV10-3
clone_size: once
d_call: -
j_call: TRBJ1-4
cdr3_nt: TGTGCCATCAGTGAGAGAATACAGGGACCGAATGAAAAACTGTTTTTT
cdr3_aa: CAISERIQGPNEKLFF

v_call: TRBV2
clone_size: medium-sized
d_call: -
j_call: TRBJ2-6
cdr3_nt: TGTGCCACACCGGGGGCGCCTGGGGCCAACGTCCTGACTTTC
cdr3_aa: CATPGAPGANVLTF

v_call: TRBV10-3
clone_size: -
d_call: -
j_call: TRBJ2-7
cdr3_nt: TGTGCCATCAGTGAGGCCGGGAGAGGTAGTAGCGAGCAGTACTTC
cdr3_aa: CAISEAGRGSSEQYF

v_call: TRBV29-1
clone_size: -
d_call: TRBD1
j_call: TRBJ2-2
cdr3_nt: TGCAGCGTAGGACAGGGAACCGGGGAGCTGTTTTTT
cdr3_aa: CSVGQGTGELFF

v_call: TRBV30
clone_size: -
d_call: -
j_call: TRBJ2-1
cdr3_nt: TGTGCCTGGAGTAGCAGGGGATACAATGAGCAGTTCTTC
cdr3_aa: CAWSSRGYNEQFF

v_call: TRBV2
clone_size: -
d_call: -
j_call: TRBJ2-7
cdr3_nt: TGTGCCAGCAGTGAAGCGAGGGGAGCCCCCCACGAGCAGTACTTC
cdr3_aa: CASSEARGAPHEQYF

v_call: TRBV4-1
clone_size: -
d_call: TRBD2
j_call: TRBJ2-5
cdr3_nt: TGCGCCAGCAGCCAAGGAACAGCGGGGGGGCGACAGGAGACCCAGTACTTC
cdr3_aa: CASSQGTAGGRQETQYF

v_call: TRBV27
clone_size: -
d_call: TRBD1
j_call: TRBJ2-3
cdr3_nt: TGTGCCAGCAGCTACCGGACAGGGTCAGATACGCAGTATTTT
cdr3_aa: CASSYRTGSDTQYF

v_call: TRBV19
clone_size: -
d_call: TRBD1
j_call: TRBJ2-3
cdr3_nt: TGTGCCAGTAGTGGGGACAGGGGAGTGGCAGATACGCAGTATTTT
cdr3_aa: CASSGDRGVADTQYF

v_call: TRBV4-2
clone_size: -
d_call: -
j_call: TRBJ1-5
cdr3_nt: TGTGCCAGCAGCCAGGACTTGGGAAGAGTTGAGCCCCAGCATTTT
cdr3_aa: CASSQDLGRVEPQHF

v_call: TRBV7-8
clone_size: -
d_call: -
j_call: TRBJ2-5
cdr3_nt: TGTGCCAGCAGCCCCCGATTCCAGGAGACCCAGTACTTC
cdr3_aa: CASSPRFQETQYF

v_call: TRBV2
clone_size: few
d_call: -
j_call: TRBJ1-2
cdr3_nt: TGTGCCAGCCTTCAGGGGTCGACTAGCTATGGCTACACCTTC
cdr3_aa: CASLQGSTSYGYTF

v_call: TRBV25-1
clone_size: few
d_call: -
j_call: TRBJ1-1
cdr3_nt: TGTGCCAGCAGTCCCCGGGGGAGAGAAGCTTTCTTT
cdr3_aa: CASSPRGREAFF

v_call: TRBV5-1
clone_size: few
d_call: -
j_call: TRBJ1-2
cdr3_nt: TGCGCCAGCAGCCCCTCGGGGGCAGCTAACTATGGCTACACCTTC
cdr3_aa: CASSPSGAANYGYTF

v_call: TRBV7-3
clone_size: -
d_call: TRBD1
j_call: TRBJ2-7
cdr3_nt: TGTGCCAGCAGCCACGGACAGGGGAACGGCGAGCAGTACTTC
cdr3_aa: CASSHGQGNGEQYF

v_call: TRBV5-6
clone_size: -
d_call: -
j_call: TRBJ1-1
cdr3_nt: TGTGCCAGCAGCTTAGTGGTCCCAAGTGAAGCTTTCTTT
cdr3_aa: CASSLVVPSEAFF

v_call: TRBV30
clone_size: few
d_call: -
j_call: TRBJ1-1
cdr3_nt: TGTGCCTGGAGTTTACAGGGTAAAGCTTTCTTT
cdr3_aa: CAWSLQGKAFF

v_call: TRBV18
clone_size: few
d_call: -
j_call: TRBJ2-3
cdr3_nt: TGTGCCAGCTCAACCGAGAGCGGCCCGAGGGGTACGCAGTATTTT
cdr3_aa: CASSTESGPRGTQYF

v_call: TRBV5-6
clone_size: -
d_call: -
j_call: TRBJ2-5
cdr3_nt: TGTGCCAGCAGCTTGGTGGCAGGACTTGGGACCCAGTACTTC
cdr3_aa: CASSLVAGLGTQYF

v_call: TRBV4-1
clone_size: -
d_call: TRBD2
j_call: TRBJ2-1
cdr3_nt: TGCGCCAGCAGCCTACTAGCGGGAGGATCCAATGAGCAGTTCTTC
cdr3_aa: CASSLLAGGSNEQFF

v_call: TRBV7-8
clone_size: -
d_call: TRBD1
j_call: TRBJ1-6
cdr3_nt: TGTGCCAGCAGCTTAGAGGGACAGGCAAGCTCCTATAATTCACCCCTCCACTTT
cdr3_aa: CASSLEGQASSYNSPLHF

v_call: TRBV29-1
clone_size: medium-sized
d_call: -
j_call: TRBJ2-6
cdr3_nt: TGCAGCGTCGAGTTCCCGGCCAACGTCCTGACTTTC
cdr3_aa: CSVEFPANVLTF

v_call: TRBV7-2
clone_size: once
d_call: TRBD1
j_call: TRBJ1-5
cdr3_nt: TGTGCCAGCAGCCTGCAGCAGGGGGATCAGCCCCAGCATTTT
cdr3_aa: CASSLQQGDQPQHF

v_call: TRBV4-1
clone_size: -
d_call: TRBD1
j_call: TRBJ1-5
cdr3_nt: TGCGCCAGCAGCCAAATAAAGGACAGGAGAGTTGGAAGCAATCAGCCCCAGCATTTT
cdr3_aa: CASSQIKDRRVGSNQPQHF

v_call: TRBV18
clone_size: few
d_call: -
j_call: TRBJ1-1
cdr3_nt: TGTGCCAGCTCACCGAGGAGGGATGGAAGCACTGAAGCTTTCTTT
cdr3_aa: CASSPRRDGSTEAFF

v_call: TRBV13
clone_size: -
d_call: -
j_call: TRBJ2-7
cdr3_nt: TGTGCCAGCAGCCCCGCACGCGGTCAGACCTACGAGCAGTACTTC
cdr3_aa: CASSPARGQTYEQYF

v_call: TRBV28
clone_size: -
d_call: TRBD2
j_call: TRBJ2-7
cdr3_nt: TGTGCCAGCAGTCCCCCTCGCTCACTAGCGGGACCCTACGAGCAGTACTTC
cdr3_aa: CASSPPRSLAGPYEQYF

v_call: TRBV15
clone_size: -
d_call: -
j_call: TRBJ1-5
cdr3_nt: TGTGCCACCAGCAGAGGGATGGCAGGGAGCAATCAGCCCCAGCATTTT
cdr3_aa: CATSRGMAGSNQPQHF

v_call: TRBV30
clone_size: -
d_call: -
j_call: TRBJ2-1
cdr3_nt: TGTGCCTGGAGTGTGGATAGGGTGAATGAGCAGTTCTTC
cdr3_aa: CAWSVDRVNEQFF

v_call: TRBV14
clone_size: -
d_call: -
j_call: TRBJ2-6
cdr3_nt: TGTGCCACACAGGAAGCAGGGGCCAACGTCCTGACTTTC
cdr3_aa: CATQEAGANVLTF

v_call: TRBV7-2
clone_size: -
d_call: -
j_call: TRBJ2-7
cdr3_nt: TGTGCCAGCAGCCCAGCAGGGACGGCCGCCTACGAGCAGTACTTC
cdr3_aa: CASSPAGTAAYEQYF

v_call: TRBV19
clone_size: -
d_call: -
j_call: TRBJ1-6
cdr3_nt: TGTGCCAGTAGTTCGGACTGGAGTTCACCCCTCCACTTT
cdr3_aa: CASSSDWSSPLHF

v_call: TRBV6-5
clone_size: -
d_call: TRBD2
j_call: TRBJ2-5
cdr3_nt: TGTGCCAGCAGTTACGGGGCGCCGGGAGGGGGAGAGACCCAGTACTTC
cdr3_aa: CASSYGAPGGGETQYF

v_call: TRBV27
clone_size: medium-sized
d_call: -
j_call: TRBJ1-1
cdr3_nt: TGTGCCAGAACCCGTCCCGAAAGCCGCACTGAAGCTTTCTTT
cdr3_aa: CARTRPESRTEAFF

v_call: TRBV4-1
clone_size: medium-sized
d_call: TRBD1
j_call: TRBJ2-2
cdr3_nt: TGCGCCAGCAGCCTTCGGACAGGCCGGGAGCTGTTTTTT
cdr3_aa: CASSLRTGRELFF

v_call: TRBV11-2
clone_size: -
d_call: -
j_call: TRBJ1-6
cdr3_nt: TGTGCCAGCAGCTTAGGGGCAGCGATTAATTCACCCCTCCACTTT
cdr3_aa: CASSLGAAINSPLHF

v_call: TRBV9
clone_size: few
d_call: -
j_call: TRBJ1-3
cdr3_nt: TGTGCCAGCGGGGCTATGGGACGCCAAAACACCATATATTTT
cdr3_aa: CASGAMGRQNTIYF

v_call: TRBV7-9
clone_size: -
d_call: -
j_call: TRBJ1-6
cdr3_nt: TGTGCCAGCAGCCAAACAGTTTATAATTCACCCCTCCACTTT
cdr3_aa: CASSQTVYNSPLHF

v_call: TRBV5-6
clone_size: -
d_call: TRBD1
j_call: TRBJ1-5
cdr3_nt: TGTGCCAGCAGCCGGGGACAGGGAGGTCAGCCCCAGCATTTT
cdr3_aa: CASSRGQGGQPQHF

v_call: TRBV28
clone_size: -
d_call: TRBD1
j_call: TRBJ1-6
cdr3_nt: TGTGCCAGCAGTTTTAGTCACAGGGGGAATTCACCCCTCCACTTT
cdr3_aa: CASSFSHRGNSPLHF